The present TCR beta chain was sequenced within a study of T cells in Graves' hyperthyroidism and ophthalmopathy. This clonotype showed up just once. Per germline, CDR1 WSHSY and CDR2 SAAADI. V was clipped by 6 bases and J by 11 bases, with 22 bases between them. This CDR3 comprises 14 residues. Authors of the study amplified TCR beta CDR3 regions from RNA transcripts. The study used the HTBI primer set for a first-round RT-PCR of the TCR CDR3. From the multiplex PCR reads, TCRdb called clonotypes with MiXCR, one entry per CDR3 protein. The sample lists roughly 840,000 distinct CDR3 sequences; 38% were seen once.

The chain has TRBV10-2 and TRBJ1-1; tentative D call: TRBD1 (6 bases). The receptor was isolated from a man aged 18 to 29 with Graves' hyperthyroidism. The sequenced sample consisted of blood. Written as DNA, the CDR3 is TGCGCCAGCAGCAAGTCCGCCGTAGCAGGGGCCGCTTTCTTT. Protein: CASSKSAVAGAAFF.